This T cell receptor beta chain was sequenced for a study of cytomegalovirus exposure and HLA in healthy donors. In the PCR, 60 Vbeta and 13 Jbeta primers were used. Assay: immunoSEQ multiplex PCR; the TCRdb copy retains only in-frame clones and omits some. This listing includes about 170,000 clones. Trimming took 1 base from V and 4 from J, leaving 9 bases between them. Germline lookup yields CDR1 LNHDA and CDR2 SQIVND (reference sequence). CDR3 length: 14 amino acids. This rearrangement joins TRBV19 to TRBJ2-3; perhaps TRBD1 as D (5 bases). The sample consisted of PBMCs. This receptor was identified in a woman aged 55-69 years in good health and CMV-seronegative. The CDR3 sequence is CASSIGRGPDTQYF. The CDR3 DNA follows: TGTGCCAGTAGTATAGGTAGGGGCCCAGATACGCAGTATTTT.